This is a list of T cell receptor beta chains from one sample in a study of blood T cell repertoires in COVID-19. Sequencing was performed with immunoSEQ multiplex PCR; in TCRdb, only in-frame clones are kept and a portion is missing. The profile shows 430,000 or so clones, 80% to 90% of them singletons. Sample: peripheral blood. Every receptor here comes from a man younger than 35 with COVID-19, enrolled during active disease. CDR3s include the opening cysteine and the closing phenylalanine or tryptophan. Each record gives: clone size, V gene, D gene, J gene, CDR3 DNA, CDR3 protein. D genes are given only for firm matches. A row's size may be missing; if present it is once, few, many or a size class.

abundance: NA; v_gene: TRBV9; d_gene: NA; j_gene: TRBJ1-2; CDR3nt: TGTGCCAGCAGCGTAGATCGGGGGAACTATGGCTACACCTTC; CDR3aa: CASSVDRGNYGYTF
abundance: NA; v_gene: TRBV27; d_gene: TRBD2; j_gene: TRBJ2-7; CDR3nt: TGTGCCAGCAGTTGGCGGGGGAACTACGAGCAGTACTTC; CDR3aa: CASSWRGNYEQYF
abundance: NA; v_gene: TRBV24-1; d_gene: NA; j_gene: TRBJ2-1; CDR3nt: TGTGCCACCAGTGATTGGGGGGAGCTCGACAATGAGCAGTTCTTC; CDR3aa: CATSDWGELDNEQFF
abundance: NA; v_gene: TRBV19; d_gene: TRBD2; j_gene: TRBJ2-2; CDR3nt: TGTGCCAGTAGTATAACCAGCGGGAGGGTCGGCGGGGAGCTGTTTTTT; CDR3aa: CASSITSGRVGGELFF
abundance: NA; v_gene: TRBV7-9; d_gene: NA; j_gene: TRBJ2-1; CDR3nt: TGTGCCAGCAGCCCCCAGGTTAGTGAGCAGTTCTTC; CDR3aa: CASSPQVSEQFF
abundance: NA; v_gene: TRBV6-5; d_gene: TRBD1; j_gene: TRBJ2-1; CDR3nt: TGTGCCAGCAGCCGGACAGGAGGCTCCTACAATGAGCAGTTCTTC; CDR3aa: CASSRTGGSYNEQFF
abundance: NA; v_gene: TRBV7-9; d_gene: NA; j_gene: TRBJ2-1; CDR3nt: TGTGCCAGCAGTCGAGGACAGCGTCCTTCAATGTTGGCAAACAATGAGCAGTTCTTC; CDR3aa: CASSRGQRPSMLANNEQFF
abundance: NA; v_gene: TRBV27; d_gene: TRBD2; j_gene: TRBJ2-2; CDR3nt: TGTGCCACCCGCGGGGGGAAGGTCACCGGGGAGCTGTTTTTT; CDR3aa: CATRGGKVTGELFF
abundance: once; v_gene: TRBV7-8; d_gene: TRBD1; j_gene: TRBJ2-7; CDR3nt: TGTGCCAGCAGCTTACTTGGGACAGCCTACGAGCAGTACTTC; CDR3aa: CASSLLGTAYEQYF
abundance: NA; v_gene: TRBV13; d_gene: NA; j_gene: TRBJ2-6; CDR3nt: TGTGCCAGCAGCTTTAGTGGGGCCAACGTCCTGACTTTC; CDR3aa: CASSFSGANVLTF
abundance: NA; v_gene: TRBV25-1; d_gene: TRBD2; j_gene: TRBJ2-5; CDR3nt: TGTGCCAGCTCCCATCCGGGACTAGCGGATGGGACCCAGTACTTC; CDR3aa: CASSHPGLADGTQYF
abundance: NA; v_gene: TRBV6-5; d_gene: TRBD2; j_gene: TRBJ2-7; CDR3nt: TGTGCCAGCAGTTACTCTTCACTAGCGGGAGGGTACGAGCAGTACTTC; CDR3aa: CASSYSSLAGGYEQYF
abundance: NA; v_gene: TRBV29-1; d_gene: NA; j_gene: TRBJ2-2; CDR3nt: TGCAGCGTTGAAGACCGCGCGTCGAACACCGGGGAGCTGTTTTTT; CDR3aa: CSVEDRASNTGELFF
abundance: NA; v_gene: TRBV24-1; d_gene: NA; j_gene: TRBJ2-7; CDR3nt: TGTGCCATCCCCCATTTCGGGGCTCCTCGGGGGTACGAGCAGTACTTC; CDR3aa: CAIPHFGAPRGYEQYF
abundance: NA; v_gene: TRBV14; d_gene: TRBD1; j_gene: TRBJ2-3; CDR3nt: TGTGCCAGCAGCTCCTACGGACAGGGGTGGCCCACAGATACGCAGTATTTT; CDR3aa: CASSSYGQGWPTDTQYF
abundance: once; v_gene: TRBV5-8; d_gene: NA; j_gene: TRBJ1-1; CDR3nt: TGTGCCAGCAGCTTGACGCACGGGGGCACTGAAGCTTTCTTT; CDR3aa: CASSLTHGGTEAFF
abundance: NA; v_gene: TRBV28; d_gene: NA; j_gene: TRBJ2-3; CDR3nt: TGTGCCAGCAGTTACAGGGCCGATACGCAGTATTTT; CDR3aa: CASSYRADTQYF
abundance: once; v_gene: TRBV5-1; d_gene: NA; j_gene: TRBJ1-6; CDR3nt: TGCGCCAGCAGCCCTCGTGAGGGGGGGAACTCACCCCTCCACTTT; CDR3aa: CASSPREGGNSPLHF
abundance: NA; v_gene: TRBV5-1; d_gene: TRBD1; j_gene: TRBJ2-3; CDR3nt: TGCGCCAGCAGCCCCCTGACAGGGGTGAACACAGATACGCAGTATTTT; CDR3aa: CASSPLTGVNTDTQYF
abundance: NA; v_gene: TRBV5-6; d_gene: TRBD1; j_gene: TRBJ1-6; CDR3nt: TGTGCCAGCAGCTTTGGGACAGGGAATCATTCACCCCTCCACTTT; CDR3aa: CASSFGTGNHSPLHF
abundance: once; v_gene: TRBV3-1/TRBV3-2; d_gene: TRBD1; j_gene: TRBJ2-5; CDR3nt: TGTGCCAGCAGCCGAGAGGGGACAGTACAAGAGACCCAGTACTTC; CDR3aa: CASSREGTVQETQYF
abundance: NA; v_gene: TRBV5-6; d_gene: NA; j_gene: TRBJ1-5; CDR3nt: TGTGCCAGCAGCTTGCCTCGGGGGCCCCAGCATTTT; CDR3aa: CASSLPRGPQHF
abundance: NA; v_gene: TRBV5-1; d_gene: TRBD2; j_gene: TRBJ2-5; CDR3nt: TGCGCCAGCAGCTTTACTAGCGGGAGTCCAGAGACCCAGTACTTC; CDR3aa: CASSFTSGSPETQYF
abundance: NA; v_gene: TRBV5-4; d_gene: TRBD2; j_gene: TRBJ2-1; CDR3nt: TGTGCCAGCAGCCCCGGGACTACCAACAATGAGCAGTTCTTC; CDR3aa: CASSPGTTNNEQFF
abundance: NA; v_gene: TRBV2; d_gene: TRBD2; j_gene: TRBJ2-5; CDR3nt: TGTGCCAGCAGTGGGGGAACTAGCGGGGGCCAAGAGACCCAGTACTTC; CDR3aa: CASSGGTSGGQETQYF
abundance: NA; v_gene: TRBV24-1; d_gene: NA; j_gene: TRBJ2-7; CDR3nt: TGTGCCACCAACAGTGGTCAGGGCTACGAGCAGTACTTC; CDR3aa: CATNSGQGYEQYF
abundance: NA; v_gene: TRBV5-6; d_gene: NA; j_gene: TRBJ1-4; CDR3nt: TGTGCCAGCAGCCTCCTTATGACAGCAACTAATGAAAAACTGTTTTTT; CDR3aa: CASSLLMTATNEKLFF
abundance: NA; v_gene: TRBV12-3/TRBV12-4; d_gene: NA; j_gene: TRBJ1-4; CDR3nt: TGTGCCAGCAGTGTGACTAATAGCGAAAAACTGTTTTTT; CDR3aa: CASSVTNSEKLFF
abundance: NA; v_gene: TRBV2; d_gene: TRBD1; j_gene: TRBJ2-7; CDR3nt: TGTGCCAGCAGTGAATTCCGGGACAGGGCCGAGCAGTACTTC; CDR3aa: CASSEFRDRAEQYF
abundance: NA; v_gene: TRBV6-1; d_gene: TRBD2; j_gene: TRBJ2-1; CDR3nt: TGTGCCAGCAGTGAAGTCAAGCGGGAGGGCCCCTATGAGCAGTTCTTC; CDR3aa: CASSEVKREGPYEQFF
abundance: NA; v_gene: TRBV20-1; d_gene: TRBD2; j_gene: TRBJ2-7; CDR3nt: TGCAGTGCTAGTTCGGCTAGCGGGCCCGTTGAGCAGTACTTC; CDR3aa: CSASSASGPVEQYF
abundance: once; v_gene: TRBV20-1; d_gene: NA; j_gene: TRBJ2-1; CDR3nt: TGCAGTGCTAGTTTAGGGGACAATGAGCAGTTCTTC; CDR3aa: CSASLGDNEQFF
abundance: NA; v_gene: TRBV5-1; d_gene: NA; j_gene: TRBJ2-3; CDR3nt: TGCGCCAGCAGCTTGGGAGCGGCAGATACGCAGTATTTT; CDR3aa: CASSLGAADTQYF
abundance: NA; v_gene: TRBV19; d_gene: NA; j_gene: TRBJ2-3; CDR3nt: TGTGCCAGTAGTCTTCAGGTACTCCGCACAGATACGCAGTATTTT; CDR3aa: CASSLQVLRTDTQYF
abundance: NA; v_gene: TRBV5-1; d_gene: NA; j_gene: TRBJ2-3; CDR3nt: TGCGCCAGCAGCCGTACGACTAGCACAGATACGCAGTATTTT; CDR3aa: CASSRTTSTDTQYF
abundance: NA; v_gene: TRBV28; d_gene: NA; j_gene: TRBJ2-4; CDR3nt: TGTGCCAGCAGCCGAGGTTGGAACATTCAGTACTTC; CDR3aa: CASSRGWNIQYF
abundance: NA; v_gene: TRBV13; d_gene: NA; j_gene: TRBJ2-1; CDR3nt: TGTGCCAGCAGTCAGACTGAGGGCGGCAATGAGCAGTTCTTC; CDR3aa: CASSQTEGGNEQFF
abundance: once; v_gene: TRBV6-5; d_gene: NA; j_gene: TRBJ2-2; CDR3nt: TGTGCCAGCAGTTACTCGTCGGGAAGCGGGGAGCTGTTTTTT; CDR3aa: CASSYSSGSGELFF
abundance: NA; v_gene: TRBV30; d_gene: NA; j_gene: TRBJ2-2; CDR3nt: TGTGCCTGGAATTGGGGAGCCGGGGAGCTGTTTTTT; CDR3aa: CAWNWGAGELFF
abundance: NA; v_gene: TRBV14; d_gene: NA; j_gene: TRBJ2-7; CDR3nt: TGTGCCAGCAGCCAGGAGGAGGGGTTTCGGGATCCATCTTCCGGCGAGCAGTACTTC; CDR3aa: CASSQEEGFRDPSSGEQYF
abundance: NA; v_gene: TRBV7-8; d_gene: TRBD1; j_gene: TRBJ2-2; CDR3nt: TGTGCCAGCAGCTTAGCAGCGCGACAGGGGACCGGGGAGCTGTTTTTT; CDR3aa: CASSLAARQGTGELFF
abundance: NA; v_gene: TRBV6-2/TRBV6-3; d_gene: NA; j_gene: TRBJ2-1; CDR3nt: TGTGCCAGCAGTTATGGGGGGATGAATGAGCAGTTCTTC; CDR3aa: CASSYGGMNEQFF